This T cell receptor beta chain was captured in a study of cytomegalovirus exposure and HLA in healthy donors. Study results and caveats: Later genetic work tied a missense DCLRE1C variant to beta-chain V and J trimming. Excluded: some indistinguishable V segments such as TRBV6-2 and TRBV6-3. The authors listed approximately 160 TCR beta chains as cytomegalovirus-associated. TCR beta V segments were, for the most part, productive about 87% or about 30% of the time in an earlier analysis.

Trimming removed 1 base from V and 2 bases from J, with 10 bases in between. Germline CDR1 reads MDHEN; CDR2 reads SYDVKM. This CDR3 contains 15 residues. A word on this clone: As yet, its antigen is unknown.

PCR involved 60 Vbeta and 13 Jbeta primers. The table came from immunoSEQ multiplex PCR; TCRdb's copy has only in-frame clones and leaves some out. This sample's clone table lists around 210,000 clones. The TCR originated in a girl aged 2-9 years in good health and CMV-seropositive. Sequenced material: PBMCs. This chain uses TRBV28 with TRBJ2-3, with D perhaps TRBD2 (5 bases). Written as DNA, the CDR3 is TGTGCCAGCAGTTTATCTAGCTGGGACACAGATACGCAGTATTTT. Encoded protein: CASSLSSWDTDTQYF.